These T cell receptor beta chains were read from a single sample in a study of shared clonotypes between healthy human individuals. The data were produced by immunoSEQ multiplex PCR, yet TCRdb's version contains in-frame clones alone and is incomplete. The table shows about 490,000 clones, with 70% to 80% occurring only once. Sequencing used PBMCs. These receptors came from a woman aged 40 to 50 in good health. Some clones in this sample may be carry-over from other donors' samples. CDR3s include the opening cysteine and the closing phenylalanine or tryptophan. D genes are given only for firm matches. Clone sizes are given selectively: once, few, many, or a class where the clone is expanded.

D gene: .; V gene: TRBV20-1; J gene: TRBJ2-7; CDR3 length: 10; clone size: .; CDR3 protein: CSARPNEQYF; CDR3 DNA: TGCAGTGCCCGACCAAACGAGCAGTACTTC
D gene: .; V gene: TRBV5-1; J gene: TRBJ2-3; CDR3 length: 14; clone size: .; CDR3 protein: CASSLEQGTDTQYF; CDR3 DNA: TGCGCCAGCAGCTTGGAACAGGGCACAGATACGCAGTATTTT
D gene: TRBD1; V gene: TRBV19; J gene: TRBJ1-2; CDR3 length: 18; clone size: .; CDR3 protein: CASSIATGTGGARYGYTF; CDR3 DNA: TGTGCCAGTAGTATAGCTACCGGGACAGGGGGCGCGAGGTATGGCTACACCTTC
D gene: .; V gene: TRBV2; J gene: TRBJ1-5; CDR3 length: 14; clone size: .; CDR3 protein: CASSEAAGDQPQHF; CDR3 DNA: TGTGCCAGCAGTGAAGCGGCAGGGGACCAGCCCCAGCATTTT
D gene: TRBD2; V gene: TRBV7-3; J gene: TRBJ2-5; CDR3 length: 13; clone size: .; CDR3 protein: CASRSGSLETQYF; CDR3 DNA: TGTGCCAGCAGGAGCGGGAGTTTGGAGACCCAGTACTTC
D gene: TRBD1; V gene: TRBV4-2; J gene: TRBJ2-2; CDR3 length: 17; clone size: .; CDR3 protein: CASSPPWTGRNTGELFF; CDR3 DNA: TGTGCCAGCAGCCCCCCCTGGACAGGGAGGAACACCGGGGAGCTGTTTTTT
D gene: TRBD1; V gene: TRBV28; J gene: TRBJ1-2; CDR3 length: 16; clone size: .; CDR3 protein: CASRLSLQGFGYGYTF; CDR3 DNA: TGTGCCAGCAGACTGAGTTTACAGGGGTTCGGCTATGGCTACACCTTC
D gene: TRBD2; V gene: TRBV7-2; J gene: TRBJ2-2; CDR3 length: 18; clone size: .; CDR3 protein: CASSPLLAGGGSTGELFF; CDR3 DNA: TGTGCCAGCAGCCCCCTACTAGCGGGGGGTGGTTCCACCGGGGAGCTGTTTTTT
D gene: .; V gene: TRBV6-4; J gene: TRBJ2-1; CDR3 length: 15; clone size: once; CDR3 protein: CASSDDPSSYNEQFF; CDR3 DNA: TGTGCCAGCAGTGATGACCCGAGCTCCTACAATGAGCAGTTCTTC
D gene: .; V gene: TRBV4-3; J gene: TRBJ2-3; CDR3 length: 17; clone size: .; CDR3 protein: CASSQERTTISTDTQYF; CDR3 DNA: TGCGCCAGCAGCCAAGAGAGGACAACCATAAGCACAGATACGCAGTATTTT
D gene: TRBD2; V gene: TRBV4-3; J gene: TRBJ2-1; CDR3 length: 17; clone size: .; CDR3 protein: CASSQQPPGGPHNEQFF; CDR3 DNA: TGCGCCAGCAGCCAGCAACCTCCGGGAGGGCCCCACAATGAGCAGTTCTTC
D gene: .; V gene: TRBV27; J gene: TRBJ2-7; CDR3 length: 13; clone size: once; CDR3 protein: CASSLRDGYEQYF; CDR3 DNA: TGTGCCAGCAGTCTCCGGGACGGTTACGAGCAGTACTTC
D gene: .; V gene: TRBV30; J gene: TRBJ1-6; CDR3 length: 13; clone size: many; CDR3 protein: CAWLSSYNSPLHF; CDR3 DNA: TGTGCCTGGCTAAGCTCCTATAATTCACCCCTCCACTTT
D gene: TRBD1; V gene: TRBV27; J gene: TRBJ1-2; CDR3 length: 13; clone size: .; CDR3 protein: CASRTGAFYGYTF; CDR3 DNA: TGTGCCAGTCGAACAGGGGCTTTCTATGGCTACACCTTC
D gene: TRBD2; V gene: TRBV2; J gene: TRBJ2-3; CDR3 length: 13; clone size: .; CDR3 protein: CASAGVTTDTQYF; CDR3 DNA: TGTGCCAGTGCGGGAGTGACGACAGATACGCAGTATTTT
D gene: .; V gene: TRBV7-9; J gene: TRBJ1-1; CDR3 length: 13; clone size: .; CDR3 protein: CASFGQPDTEAFF; CDR3 DNA: TGTGCCAGCTTTGGGCAGCCGGACACTGAAGCTTTCTTT
D gene: TRBD2; V gene: TRBV9; J gene: TRBJ2-3; CDR3 length: 16; clone size: .; CDR3 protein: CASSVGAGGITDTQYF; CDR3 DNA: TGTGCCAGCAGCGTAGGGGCGGGAGGCATCACAGATACGCAGTATTTT
D gene: .; V gene: TRBV7-9; J gene: TRBJ1-3; CDR3 length: 16; clone size: .; CDR3 protein: CASSPGGGISGNTIYF; CDR3 DNA: TGTGCCAGCAGCCCCGGGGGAGGAATCTCTGGAAACACCATATATTTT
D gene: .; V gene: TRBV29-1; J gene: TRBJ2-7; CDR3 length: 12; clone size: .; CDR3 protein: CSVSSANHEQYF; CDR3 DNA: TGCAGCGTCTCCTCGGCAAACCACGAGCAGTACTTC
D gene: .; V gene: TRBV7-9; J gene: TRBJ1-2; CDR3 length: 16; clone size: .; CDR3 protein: CASSPHLNRANYGYTF; CDR3 DNA: TGTGCCAGCAGCCCCCACCTAAACAGGGCAAACTATGGCTACACCTTC
D gene: .; V gene: TRBV7-6; J gene: TRBJ2-5; CDR3 length: 16; clone size: .; CDR3 protein: CASSLSVGGRQETQYF; CDR3 DNA: TGTGCCAGCAGCTTATCTGTAGGAGGCAGGCAAGAGACCCAGTACTTC
D gene: TRBD2; V gene: TRBV15; J gene: TRBJ2-7; CDR3 length: 13; clone size: .; CDR3 protein: CATSRGDYYEQYF; CDR3 DNA: TGTGCCACCAGCAGAGGGGACTATTACGAGCAGTACTTC
D gene: .; V gene: TRBV28; J gene: TRBJ2-2; CDR3 length: 14; clone size: .; CDR3 protein: CASRSSGNTGELFF; CDR3 DNA: TGTGCCAGCAGGAGTAGCGGAAATACCGGGGAGCTGTTTTTT
D gene: TRBD1; V gene: TRBV11-2; J gene: TRBJ2-5; CDR3 length: 16; clone size: few; CDR3 protein: CASSLDWGQAIETQYF; CDR3 DNA: TGTGCCAGCAGCTTAGATTGGGGACAGGCGATAGAGACCCAGTACTTC
D gene: .; V gene: TRBV9; J gene: TRBJ1-1; CDR3 length: 13; clone size: .; CDR3 protein: CASSRRENTEAFF; CDR3 DNA: TGTGCCAGCAGCAGACGAGAGAACACTGAAGCTTTCTTT
D gene: .; V gene: TRBV6-1; J gene: TRBJ2-1; CDR3 length: 14; clone size: .; CDR3 protein: CASSEVPPYNEQFF; CDR3 DNA: TGTGCCAGCAGTGAAGTCCCCCCTTACAATGAGCAGTTCTTC
D gene: .; V gene: TRBV5-1; J gene: TRBJ2-7; CDR3 length: 14; clone size: .; CDR3 protein: CASSLQTGAYEQYF; CDR3 DNA: TGCGCCAGCAGCTTACAGACCGGGGCCTACGAGCAGTACTTC
D gene: .; V gene: TRBV5-1; J gene: TRBJ1-2; CDR3 length: 14; clone size: .; CDR3 protein: CASSYRDRNYGYTF; CDR3 DNA: TGCGCCAGCAGCTACCGGGACCGGAACTATGGCTACACCTTC
D gene: TRBD2; V gene: TRBV9; J gene: TRBJ2-1; CDR3 length: 17; clone size: .; CDR3 protein: CASSEGTSGSTYNEQFF; CDR3 DNA: TGTGCCAGCAGCGAGGGGACTAGCGGGAGTACGTACAATGAGCAGTTCTTC
D gene: .; V gene: TRBV28; J gene: TRBJ1-2; CDR3 length: 10; clone size: .; CDR3 protein: CASGPEGRLF; CDR3 DNA: TGTGCCAGCGGGCCGGAGGGACGTCTCTTC
D gene: .; V gene: TRBV4-3; J gene: TRBJ2-7; CDR3 length: 15; clone size: .; CDR3 protein: CASSQEKRTNYEQYF; CDR3 DNA: TGCGCCAGCAGCCAAGAAAAGCGGACGAACTACGAGCAGTACTTC
D gene: TRBD1; V gene: TRBV6-6; J gene: TRBJ2-2; CDR3 length: 15; clone size: .; CDR3 protein: CASSPGQGDTGELFF; CDR3 DNA: TGTGCCAGCAGCCCCGGACAGGGCGACACCGGGGAGCTGTTTTTT
D gene: TRBD2; V gene: TRBV4-3; J gene: TRBJ2-7; CDR3 length: 15; clone size: .; CDR3 protein: CASSQASGFSYEQYF; CDR3 DNA: TGCGCCAGCAGCCAAGCTAGCGGGTTCTCCTACGAGCAGTACTTC
D gene: TRBD1; V gene: TRBV5-1; J gene: TRBJ2-5; CDR3 length: 16; clone size: .; CDR3 protein: CASSLTGTGGEETQYF; CDR3 DNA: TGCGCCAGCAGCTTAACCGGGACAGGGGGCGAAGAGACCCAGTACTTC
D gene: TRBD1; V gene: TRBV20-1; J gene: TRBJ1-2; CDR3 length: 11; clone size: .; CDR3 protein: CSADRVWGYTF; CDR3 DNA: TGCAGTGCCGACAGGGTGTGGGGCTACACCTTC
D gene: .; V gene: TRBV4-2; J gene: TRBJ1-2; CDR3 length: 15; clone size: few; CDR3 protein: CASSHGTNLINGYTF; CDR3 DNA: TGTGCCAGCAGCCACGGGACAAACCTAATAAATGGCTACACCTTC
D gene: .; V gene: TRBV4-2; J gene: TRBJ1-2; CDR3 length: 13; clone size: few; CDR3 protein: CASSQDRVVGYTF; CDR3 DNA: TGTGCCAGCAGCCAAGATAGGGTGGTAGGCTACACCTTC
D gene: TRBD1; V gene: TRBV7-2; J gene: TRBJ2-5; CDR3 length: 16; clone size: .; CDR3 protein: CASSLAGTGGMVTQYF; CDR3 DNA: TGTGCCAGCAGCTTAGCCGGGACAGGGGGAATGGTGACCCAGTACTTC
D gene: .; V gene: TRBV7-6; J gene: TRBJ2-1; CDR3 length: 15; clone size: .; CDR3 protein: CASSLDRTSYNEQFF; CDR3 DNA: TGTGCCAGCAGCTTAGACCGAACGAGCTACAATGAGCAGTTCTTC
D gene: .; V gene: TRBV6-1; J gene: TRBJ2-2; CDR3 length: 16; clone size: .; CDR3 protein: CASSEGPGVGIGELFF; CDR3 DNA: TGTGCCAGCAGTGAAGGACCGGGAGTTGGGATAGGGGAGCTGTTTTTT
D gene: .; V gene: TRBV28; J gene: TRBJ2-1; CDR3 length: 14; clone size: many; CDR3 protein: CASSPVDRANEQFF; CDR3 DNA: TGTGCCAGCAGCCCTGTGGACCGGGCCAATGAGCAGTTCTTC
D gene: .; V gene: TRBV11-1; J gene: TRBJ2-2; CDR3 length: 16; clone size: once; CDR3 protein: CASSSRGARRPGELFF; CDR3 DNA: TGTGCCAGCAGCTCCCGCGGCGCCAGAAGGCCCGGGGAGCTGTTTTTT
D gene: TRBD2; V gene: TRBV19; J gene: TRBJ2-1; CDR3 length: 16; clone size: .; CDR3 protein: CASSIGPAGAYNEQFF; CDR3 DNA: TGTGCCAGTAGTATTGGGCCAGCGGGAGCCTACAATGAGCAGTTCTTC
D gene: TRBD1; V gene: TRBV6-1; J gene: TRBJ1-1; CDR3 length: 14; clone size: .; CDR3 protein: CASSDLDRGAEAFF; CDR3 DNA: TGTGCCAGCAGTGATCTAGACAGGGGGGCTGAAGCTTTCTTT
D gene: TRBD2; V gene: TRBV7-8; J gene: TRBJ2-1; CDR3 length: 17; clone size: .; CDR3 protein: CASSFSRLAGGPNEQFF; CDR3 DNA: TGTGCCAGCAGTTTCTCACGACTAGCGGGAGGGCCCAATGAGCAGTTCTTC
D gene: TRBD2; V gene: TRBV18; J gene: TRBJ2-7; CDR3 length: 15; clone size: .; CDR3 protein: CASSPGLAGAYEQYF; CDR3 DNA: TGTGCCAGCTCACCAGGGCTAGCGGGAGCCTACGAGCAGTACTTC
D gene: .; V gene: TRBV7-9; J gene: TRBJ2-1; CDR3 length: 16; clone size: .; CDR3 protein: CASSLVPRRARNEQFF; CDR3 DNA: TGTGCCAGCAGCTTAGTCCCCCGGAGGGCTCGCAATGAGCAGTTCTTC
D gene: TRBD1; V gene: TRBV10-3; J gene: TRBJ2-7; CDR3 length: 16; clone size: .; CDR3 protein: CAISESDRGSSYEQYF; CDR3 DNA: TGTGCCATCAGTGAGTCTGACAGGGGTAGCTCCTACGAGCAGTACTTC
D gene: TRBD2; V gene: TRBV5-4; J gene: TRBJ2-1; CDR3 length: 15; clone size: .; CDR3 protein: CASSPGTNSGNEQFF; CDR3 DNA: TGTGCCAGCAGCCCCGGGACTAATAGCGGAAATGAGCAGTTCTTC
D gene: TRBD2; V gene: TRBV6-5; J gene: TRBJ2-7; CDR3 length: 16; clone size: once; CDR3 protein: CASSYSRTSGTYEQYF; CDR3 DNA: TGTGCCAGCAGTTACTCCCGGACTAGCGGTACCTACGAGCAGTACTTC
D gene: .; V gene: TRBV6-1; J gene: TRBJ1-5; CDR3 length: 15; clone size: .; CDR3 protein: CASSDLFGSNQPQHF; CDR3 DNA: TGTGCCAGCAGTGATCTGTTTGGAAGCAATCAGCCCCAGCATTTT
D gene: .; V gene: TRBV7-9; J gene: TRBJ2-1; CDR3 length: 16; clone size: .; CDR3 protein: CASSPPGGSAYNEQFF; CDR3 DNA: TGTGCCAGCAGCCCCCCAGGCGGGTCAGCCTACAATGAGCAGTTCTTC
D gene: .; V gene: TRBV28; J gene: TRBJ2-2; CDR3 length: 14; clone size: .; CDR3 protein: CASIRDIQTGELFF; CDR3 DNA: TGTGCCAGCATCAGGGACATCCAAACCGGGGAGCTGTTTTTT
D gene: TRBD2; V gene: TRBV19; J gene: TRBJ2-1; CDR3 length: 17; clone size: .; CDR3 protein: CASSRGLAGGPGGEQFF; CDR3 DNA: TGTGCCAGTAGTAGGGGACTAGCGGGAGGGCCGGGTGGTGAGCAGTTCTTC
D gene: TRBD2; V gene: TRBV18; J gene: TRBJ2-1; CDR3 length: 15; clone size: .; CDR3 protein: CASSRGLAGSNEQFF; CDR3 DNA: TGTGCCAGCTCACGGGGACTAGCGGGGAGCAATGAGCAGTTCTTC
D gene: TRBD1; V gene: TRBV5-4; J gene: TRBJ2-5; CDR3 length: 15; clone size: .; CDR3 protein: CASSRGQGFQETQYF; CDR3 DNA: TGTGCCAGCAGCCGGGGACAGGGGTTCCAAGAGACCCAGTACTTC
D gene: TRBD1; V gene: TRBV29-1; J gene: TRBJ1-6; CDR3 length: 14; clone size: .; CDR3 protein: CSVSTGGADSPLHF; CDR3 DNA: TGCAGCGTCTCAACAGGGGGCGCGGATTCACCCCTCCACTTT
D gene: .; V gene: TRBV6-5; J gene: TRBJ2-1; CDR3 length: 14; clone size: .; CDR3 protein: CASSSTPSRNEQFF; CDR3 DNA: TGTGCCAGCAGTAGTACCCCGTCGAGGAATGAGCAGTTCTTC